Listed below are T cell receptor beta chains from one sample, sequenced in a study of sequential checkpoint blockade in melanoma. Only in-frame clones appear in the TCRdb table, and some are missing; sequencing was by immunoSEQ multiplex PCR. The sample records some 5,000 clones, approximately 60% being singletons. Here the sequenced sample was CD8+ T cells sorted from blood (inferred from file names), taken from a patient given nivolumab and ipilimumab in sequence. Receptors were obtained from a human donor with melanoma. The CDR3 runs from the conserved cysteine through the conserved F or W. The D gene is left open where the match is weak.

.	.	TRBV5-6	CASSPAGSAYEQYF
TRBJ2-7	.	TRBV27	CASSLGSRVSEQYF
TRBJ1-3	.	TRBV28	CASSETTGNTIYF
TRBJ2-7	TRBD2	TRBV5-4	CASSPRTSGRSYEQYF
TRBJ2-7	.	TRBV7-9	CASSPPLASYEQYF
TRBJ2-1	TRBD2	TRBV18	CASSPPPAGGPNEQFF
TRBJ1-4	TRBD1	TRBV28	CASSPTGGGLATNEKLFF
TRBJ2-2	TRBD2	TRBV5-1	CASSPEGAGGRVQGELFF
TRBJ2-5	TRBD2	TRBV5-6	CASSYGLAGDQETQYF
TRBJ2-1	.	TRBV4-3	CASSQRASYNEQFF
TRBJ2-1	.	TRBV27	CASSFSNEQFF
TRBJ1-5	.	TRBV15	CATSRASNTGIGNQPQHF
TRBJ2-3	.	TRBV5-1	CASSPEGGPGDTQYF
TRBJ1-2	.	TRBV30	CAWRFRDFAGNYGYTF
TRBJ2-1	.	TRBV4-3	CASSQAGVGYNEQFF
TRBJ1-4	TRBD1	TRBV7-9	CASSLGTGAPEKLFF
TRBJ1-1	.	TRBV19	CASSNPGSEAFF
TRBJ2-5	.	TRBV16	CASTLSSGRETQYF
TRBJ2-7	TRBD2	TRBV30	CARSSPGTSGYEQYF
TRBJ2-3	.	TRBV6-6	CASSPSLFTQYF
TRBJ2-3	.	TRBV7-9	CASSLFGLQGADTQYF
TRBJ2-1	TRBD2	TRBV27	CASSLFSGGLASNEQFF
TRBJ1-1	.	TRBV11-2	CASSRGLGARTEAFF
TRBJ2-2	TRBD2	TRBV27	CASSSRTGLAGAPTGELFF
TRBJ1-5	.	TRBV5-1	CASSLEGDRPQHF
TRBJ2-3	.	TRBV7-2	CASSLIRTDTQYF
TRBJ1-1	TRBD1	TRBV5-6	CASSSGPWGDRRDTEAFF
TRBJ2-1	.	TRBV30	CAWSVGSSSYNEQFF
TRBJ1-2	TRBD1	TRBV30	CAWSSGQGMDGYTF